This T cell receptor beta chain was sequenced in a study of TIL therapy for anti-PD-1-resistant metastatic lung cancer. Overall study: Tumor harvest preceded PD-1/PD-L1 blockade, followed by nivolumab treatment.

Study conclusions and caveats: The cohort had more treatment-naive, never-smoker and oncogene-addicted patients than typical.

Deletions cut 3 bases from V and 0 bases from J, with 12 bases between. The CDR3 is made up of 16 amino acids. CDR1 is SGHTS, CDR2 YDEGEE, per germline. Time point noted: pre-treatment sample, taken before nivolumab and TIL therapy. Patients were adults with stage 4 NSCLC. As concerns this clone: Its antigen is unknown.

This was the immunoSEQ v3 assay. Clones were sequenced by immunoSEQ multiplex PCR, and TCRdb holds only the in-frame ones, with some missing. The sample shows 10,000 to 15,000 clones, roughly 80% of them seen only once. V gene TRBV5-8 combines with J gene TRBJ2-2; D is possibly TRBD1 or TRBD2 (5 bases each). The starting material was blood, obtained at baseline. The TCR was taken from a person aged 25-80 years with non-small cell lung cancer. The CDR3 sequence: CASSSGRTSNTGELFF. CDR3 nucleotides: TGTGCCAGCAGCTCGGGACGGACATCGAACACCGGGGAGCTGTTTTTT.